This T cell receptor beta chain was identified during a study of PD-L1 blockade in urothelial cancer. Study as a whole: Each patient had 0 to 3 earlier chemotherapy regimens. A median blood sample held about 140,000 T cells and 75,000 to 85,000 unique TCRs.

This CDR3 region has 15 residues. Germline CDR1 reads SGHTA; CDR2 reads FQGNSA. Trimming cost V 2 bases and J 1 base; bases outside gene matches: 1. Findings and limits, study-wide: Tumor-associated clones in blood expanded more at 3 weeks in durable-benefit patients. Having blood TCR clonality under the median before treatment predicted better survival.

The time point here: pretreatment peripheral blood. Produced via immunoSEQ multiplex PCR; TCRdb's table is partial and in-frame only. In the table there are over 75,000 clones, about 83% of which are singletons. As to this clone: Its cognate antigen is unknown.

The chain uses TRBV7-2 and TRBJ2-2, with TRBD2 matching over 7 bases. This specimen was PBMCs, taken around atezolizumab (anti-PD-L1) treatment. The clonotype comes from a man aged 55 to 70 with urothelial cancer. The DNA of the CDR3 is TGTGCCAGCAGCTTACGCGGGGGGAACACCGGGGAGCTGTTTTTT. It specifies CASSLRGGNTGELFF.